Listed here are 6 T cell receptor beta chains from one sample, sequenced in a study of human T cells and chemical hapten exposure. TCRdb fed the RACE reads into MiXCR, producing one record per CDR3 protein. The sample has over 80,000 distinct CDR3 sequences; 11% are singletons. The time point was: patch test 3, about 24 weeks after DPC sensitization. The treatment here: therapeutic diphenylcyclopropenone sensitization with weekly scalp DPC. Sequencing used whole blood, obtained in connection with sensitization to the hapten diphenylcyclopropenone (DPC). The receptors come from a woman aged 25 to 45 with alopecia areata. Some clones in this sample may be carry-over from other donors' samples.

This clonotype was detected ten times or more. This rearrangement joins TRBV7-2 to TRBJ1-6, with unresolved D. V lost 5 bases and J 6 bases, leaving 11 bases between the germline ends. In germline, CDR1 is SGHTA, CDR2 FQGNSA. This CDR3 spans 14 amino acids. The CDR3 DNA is TGTGCCAGCAGCCCGCCCATGCGTAATTCACCCCTCCACTTT. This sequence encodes CASSPPMRNSPLHF.

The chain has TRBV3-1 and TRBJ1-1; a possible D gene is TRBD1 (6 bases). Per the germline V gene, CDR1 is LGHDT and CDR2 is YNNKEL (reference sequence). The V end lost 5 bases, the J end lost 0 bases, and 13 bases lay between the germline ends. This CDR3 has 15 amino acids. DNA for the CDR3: TGTGCCAGCAGCTTCTCAGGGGAGGTGAACACTGAAGCTTTCTTT. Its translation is CASSFSGEVNTEAFF.

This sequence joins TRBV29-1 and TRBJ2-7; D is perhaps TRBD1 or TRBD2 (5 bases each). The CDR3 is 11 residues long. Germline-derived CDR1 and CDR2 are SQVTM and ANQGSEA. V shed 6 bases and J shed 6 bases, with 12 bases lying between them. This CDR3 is CSVGEGVEQYV. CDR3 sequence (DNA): TGCAGCGTGGGGGAAGGGGTCGAGCAGTACGTC.

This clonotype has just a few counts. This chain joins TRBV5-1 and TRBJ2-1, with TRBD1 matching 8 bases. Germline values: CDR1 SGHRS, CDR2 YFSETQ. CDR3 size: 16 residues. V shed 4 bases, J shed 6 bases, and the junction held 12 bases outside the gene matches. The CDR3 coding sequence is TGCGCCAGCAGCCTGATCTTCGGGCAGGGGGCCAATGAGCAGTTCTTC. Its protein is CASSLIFGQGANEQFF.

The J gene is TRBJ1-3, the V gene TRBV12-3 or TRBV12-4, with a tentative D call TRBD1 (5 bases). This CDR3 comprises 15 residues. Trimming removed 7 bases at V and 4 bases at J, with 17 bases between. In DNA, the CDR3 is TGTGCCAGCACCATTAGCTGGGGCGCAGGAAACACCATATATTTT. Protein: CASTISWGAGNTIYF.

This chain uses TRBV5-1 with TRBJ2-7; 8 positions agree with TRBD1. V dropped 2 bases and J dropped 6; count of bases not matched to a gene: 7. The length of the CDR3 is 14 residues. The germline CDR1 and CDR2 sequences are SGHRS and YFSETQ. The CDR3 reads CASSFGQGMFEQYF. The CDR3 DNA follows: TGCGCCAGCAGCTTCGGACAGGGAATGTTCGAGCAGTACTTC.